Listed here are 7 T cell receptor beta chains from one sample, sequenced in a study of CD8 T cells in ankylosing spondylitis. TCRdb analysed the 5' RACE reads with MiXCR anew, one entry per CDR3 protein. The data contain over 75,000 distinct CDR3 sequences, around 9.4% of them singletons. Material for sequencing was blood, either unsorted or a sorted T cell fraction (not recorded which). These receptors all come from a male donor with ankylosing spondylitis or in good health (not recorded which).

This clonotype was recorded many times. The V and J genes are TRBV5-1 and TRBJ1-1; 7 nucleotides agree with TRBD1. The CDR3 length is 17 residues. CDR1 SGHRS and CDR2 YFSETQ come from the germline V gene. Trimming cost V 2 bases and J 0 bases; bases outside gene matches: 10. For the CDR3, the DNA is TGCGCCAGCAGCTTATTCGGGACAGTAGATATGAACACTGAAGCTTTCTTT. Translation: CASSLFGTVDMNTEAFF. Using reference TRBV5-1 and TRBJ1-1 for the parts outside the CDR3, the full variable domain is KAGVTQTPRYLIKTRGQQVTLSCSPISGHRSVSWYQQTPGQGLQFLFEYFSETQRNKGNFPGRFSGRQFSNSRSEMNVSTLELGDSALYLCASSLFGTVDMNTEAFFGQGTRLTVV.

The sample holds many counts of this clonotype. J is TRBJ1-2 and V is TRBV7-8, with unresolved D. The CDR3 is made up of 16 amino acids. Per the germline V gene, CDR1 is SGHVS and CDR2 is FQNEAQ. Trimming removed 1 base from V and 5 bases from J, with 17 bases in between. The CDR3 reads CASSLDIGVYGYGYTF. For the CDR3, the DNA is TGTGCCAGCAGCTTAGACATCGGGGTTTACGGGTATGGCTACACCTTC.

This clonotype was observed at least ten times. The chain employs TRBV12-3 or TRBV12-4 and TRBJ2-7; the match to TRBD1 covers 7 bases. The CDR3 sequence is 13 residues long. Trimming cost V 6 bases and J 3 bases; bases outside gene matches: 5. The CDR3 sequence: CASSPGQIYEQYF. DNA of the CDR3: TGTGCCAGCAGCCCGGGACAGATCTACGAGCAGTACTTC.

This clonotype has ten or more counts. J is TRBJ1-1 and V is TRBV30; D is ambiguous. This CDR3 is built from 12 residues. V lost 4 bases to trimming and J lost 5 bases, with 11 bases between them. Germline lookup yields CDR1 GTSNPN and CDR2 SVGIG (reference sequence). CDR3 region: CAWTVGGTEAFF. The CDR3 region has the DNA TGTGCCTGGACGGTCGGCGGAACTGAAGCTTTCTTT.

In this sample, this clonotype turned up many times. The chain uses TRBV2 and TRBJ2-5; no reliable D call. V lost 4 bases and J lost 1, with 13 bases in between. Germline values: CDR1 SNHLY, CDR2 FYNNEI. This CDR3 is 15 amino acids long. The CDR3 DNA is TGTGCCAGCAGTGTCACTCGGATGGCCCAAGAGACCCAGTACTTC. The encoded protein is CASSVTRMAQETQYF. The full variable domain, completed using reference TRBV2 and TRBJ2-5, is EPEVTQTPSHQVTQMGQEVILRCVPISNHLYFYWYRQILGQKVEFLVSFYNNEISEKSEIFDDQFSVERPDGSNFTLKIRSTKLEDSAMYFCASSVTRMAQETQYFGPGTRLLVL.

This clonotype has just one count. The chain uses TRBV5-1 and TRBJ1-5; D call uncertain. The CDR3 spans 13 residues. CDR1 is SGHRS, CDR2 YFSETQ, per germline. With 0 bases removed from V and 4 bases from J, the gap between germline ends came to 5 bases. In DNA, the CDR3 is TGCGCCAGCAGCTTGGAAATGAATCAGCCCCAGCATTTT. It yields the protein CASSLEMNQPQHF. Looking up the rest from reference TRBV5-1 and TRBJ1-5 gives the full variable domain: KAGVTQTPRYLIKTRGQQVTLSCSPISGHRSVSWYQQTPGQGLQFLFEYFSETQRNKGNFPGRFSGRQFSNSRSEMNVSTLELGDSALYLCASSLEMNQPQHFGDGTRLSIL.

This clonotype was counted at least ten times. The chain joins TRBV6-1 to TRBJ2-3; 13 positions agree with TRBD2. With V trimmed by 7 bases and J by 6 bases, 7 bases remained unmatched. Per the germline V gene, CDR1 is MNHNS and CDR2 is SASEGT. The CDR3 is made up of 15 amino acids. CDR3 amino acids: CASKVTSGGPDTQYF. The CDR3 DNA is TGTGCCAGCAAGGTGACTAGCGGGGGGCCGGATACGCAGTATTTT.